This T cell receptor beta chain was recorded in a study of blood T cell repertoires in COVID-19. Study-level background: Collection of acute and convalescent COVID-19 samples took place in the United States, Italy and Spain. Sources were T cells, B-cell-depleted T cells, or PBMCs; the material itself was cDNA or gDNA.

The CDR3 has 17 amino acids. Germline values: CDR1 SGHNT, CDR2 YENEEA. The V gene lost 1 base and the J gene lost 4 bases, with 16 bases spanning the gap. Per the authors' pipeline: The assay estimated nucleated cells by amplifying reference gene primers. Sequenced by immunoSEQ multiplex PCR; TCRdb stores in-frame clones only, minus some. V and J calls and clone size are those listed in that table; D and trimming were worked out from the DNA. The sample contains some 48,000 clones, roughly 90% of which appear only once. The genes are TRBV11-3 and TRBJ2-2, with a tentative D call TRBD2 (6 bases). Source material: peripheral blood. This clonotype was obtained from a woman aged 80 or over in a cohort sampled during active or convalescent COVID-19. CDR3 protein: CASSLVAEARGTGELFF. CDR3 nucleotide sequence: TGTGCCAGCAGCTTAGTTGCGGAGGCGCGGGGCACCGGGGAGCTGTTTTTT.